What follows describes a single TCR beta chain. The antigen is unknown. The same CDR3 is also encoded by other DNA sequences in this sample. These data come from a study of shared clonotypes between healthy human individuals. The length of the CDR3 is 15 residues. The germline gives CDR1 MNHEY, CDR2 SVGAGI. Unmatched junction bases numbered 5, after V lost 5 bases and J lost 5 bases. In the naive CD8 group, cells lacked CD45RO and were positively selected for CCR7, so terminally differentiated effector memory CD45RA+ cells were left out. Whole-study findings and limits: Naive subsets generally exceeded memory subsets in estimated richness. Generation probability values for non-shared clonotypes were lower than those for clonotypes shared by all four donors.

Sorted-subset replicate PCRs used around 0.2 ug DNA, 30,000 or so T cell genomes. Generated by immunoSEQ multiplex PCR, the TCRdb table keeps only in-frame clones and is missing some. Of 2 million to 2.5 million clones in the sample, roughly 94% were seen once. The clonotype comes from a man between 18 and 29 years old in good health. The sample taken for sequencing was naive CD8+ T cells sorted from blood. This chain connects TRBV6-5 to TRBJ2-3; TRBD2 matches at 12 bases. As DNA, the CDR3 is TGTGCCAGCAGTCGCCTAGCGGGAGGGGGAGATACGCAGTATTTT. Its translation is CASSRLAGGGDTQYF.